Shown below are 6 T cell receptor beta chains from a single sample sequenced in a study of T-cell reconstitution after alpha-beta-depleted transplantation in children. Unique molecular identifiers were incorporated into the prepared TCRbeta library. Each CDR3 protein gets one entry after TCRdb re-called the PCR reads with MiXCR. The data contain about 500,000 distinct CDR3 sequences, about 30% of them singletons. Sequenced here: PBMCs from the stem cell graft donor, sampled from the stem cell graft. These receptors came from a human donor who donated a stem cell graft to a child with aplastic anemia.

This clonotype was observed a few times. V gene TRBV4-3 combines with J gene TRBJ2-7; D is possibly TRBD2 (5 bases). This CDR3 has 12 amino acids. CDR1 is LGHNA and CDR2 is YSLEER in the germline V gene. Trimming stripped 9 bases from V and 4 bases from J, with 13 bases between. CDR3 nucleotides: TGCGCCAGGGACCGACGGAGGTACGAGCAGTACGTC. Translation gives CARDRRRYEQYV.

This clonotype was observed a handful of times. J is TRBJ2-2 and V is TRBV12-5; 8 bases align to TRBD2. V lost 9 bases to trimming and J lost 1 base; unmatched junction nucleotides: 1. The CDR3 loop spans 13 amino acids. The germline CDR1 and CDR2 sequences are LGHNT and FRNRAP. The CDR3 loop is CASGRVNTGELFF. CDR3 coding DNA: TGTGCTAGCGGGAGGGTGAACACCGGGGAGCTGTTTTTT.

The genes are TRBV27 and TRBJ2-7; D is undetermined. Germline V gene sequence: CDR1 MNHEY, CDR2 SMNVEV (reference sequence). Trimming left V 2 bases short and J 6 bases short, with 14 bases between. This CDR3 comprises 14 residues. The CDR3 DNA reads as TGTGCCAGCAGTTTAGGAATCGCGAGTGGCGAGCAGTACTTC. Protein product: CASSLGIASGEQYF.

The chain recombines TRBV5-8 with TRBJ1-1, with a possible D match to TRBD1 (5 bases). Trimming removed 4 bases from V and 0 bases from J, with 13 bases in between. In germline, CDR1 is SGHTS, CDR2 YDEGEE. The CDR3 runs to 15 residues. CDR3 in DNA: TGTGCCAGCAGCGCGGAGGAAGGGGTGAACACTGAAGCTTTCTTT. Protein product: CASSAEEGVNTEAFF. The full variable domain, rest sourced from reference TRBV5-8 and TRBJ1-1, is EAGVTQSPTHLIKTRGQQATLRCSPISGHTSVYWYQQALGLGLQFLLWYDEGEERNRGNFPPRFSGRQFPNYSSELNVNALELEDSALYLCASSAEEGVNTEAFFGQGTRLTVV.

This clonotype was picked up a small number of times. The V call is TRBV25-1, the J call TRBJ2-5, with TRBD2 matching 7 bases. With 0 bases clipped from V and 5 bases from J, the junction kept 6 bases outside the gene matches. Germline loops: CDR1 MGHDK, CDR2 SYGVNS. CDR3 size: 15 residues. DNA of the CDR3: TGTGCCAGCAGTGAATATCTGCGGGGGACGGAGACCCAGTACTTC. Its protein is CASSEYLRGTETQYF.

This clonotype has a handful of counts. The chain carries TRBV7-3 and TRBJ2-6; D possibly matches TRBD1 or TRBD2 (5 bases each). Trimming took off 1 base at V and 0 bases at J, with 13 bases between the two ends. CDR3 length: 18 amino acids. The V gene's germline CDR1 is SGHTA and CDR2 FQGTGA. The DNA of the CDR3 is TGTGCCAGCAGCTTAAGTCGGGGCCCGAGCTCTGGGGCCAACGTCCTGACTTTC. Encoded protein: CASSLSRGPSSGANVLTF.